This T cell receptor (beta chain) is from a study of PD-L1 blockade in urothelial cancer. Looking at the study overall: Of about 30 patients, almost 26 were males with bladder-origin urothelial cancer.

Stated time point: pretreatment peripheral blood. Measured with immunoSEQ multiplex PCR; TCRdb has only the in-frame clones, and not every one. The sample lists approximately 50,000 clones, about 88% occurring once. V was cut by 2 bases and J by 5 bases, with 12 bases left in between. The CDR3 contains 14 residues. Germline loops: CDR1 SGHTA, CDR2 FQGTGA. The sequence was obtained from a man between 65 and 85 years old with urothelial cancer. The sequences come from PBMCs, collected around atezolizumab (anti-PD-L1) treatment. The chain joins TRBV7-3 to TRBJ1-1; D may be TRBD1 (5 bases). CDR3 residues: CASSLGLSGTEAFF. CDR3 DNA: TGTGCCAGCAGCTTAGGTTTGTCAGGGACTGAAGCTTTCTTT.